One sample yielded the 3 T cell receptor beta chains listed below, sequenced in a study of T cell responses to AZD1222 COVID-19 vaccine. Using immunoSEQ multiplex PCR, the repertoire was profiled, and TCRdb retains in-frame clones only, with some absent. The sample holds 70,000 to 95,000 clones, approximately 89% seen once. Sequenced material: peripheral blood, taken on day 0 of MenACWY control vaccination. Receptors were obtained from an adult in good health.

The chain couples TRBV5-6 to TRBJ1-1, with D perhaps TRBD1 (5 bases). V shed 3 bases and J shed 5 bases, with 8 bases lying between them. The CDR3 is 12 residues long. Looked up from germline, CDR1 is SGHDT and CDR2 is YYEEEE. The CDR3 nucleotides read TGTGCCAGCAGCTCTTCAGGGACTGAAGCTTTCTTT. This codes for CASSSSGTEAFF. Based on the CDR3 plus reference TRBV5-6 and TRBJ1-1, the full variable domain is DAGVTQSPTHLIKTRGQQVTLRCSPKSGHDTVSWYQQALGQGPQFIFQYYEEEERQRGNFPDRFSGHQFPNYSSELNVNALLLGDSALYLCASSSSGTEAFFGQGTRLTVV.

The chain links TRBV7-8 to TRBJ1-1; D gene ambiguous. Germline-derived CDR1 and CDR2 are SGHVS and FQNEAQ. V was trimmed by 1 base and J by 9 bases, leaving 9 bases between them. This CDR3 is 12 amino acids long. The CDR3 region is CASSLGTLKAFF. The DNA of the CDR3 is TGTGCCAGCAGCTTAGGGACTTTAAAAGCTTTCTTT.

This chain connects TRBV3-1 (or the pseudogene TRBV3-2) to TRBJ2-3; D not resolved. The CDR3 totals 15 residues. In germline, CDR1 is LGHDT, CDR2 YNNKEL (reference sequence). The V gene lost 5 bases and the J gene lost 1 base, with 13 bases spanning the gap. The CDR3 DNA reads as TGTGCCAGCAGCTTGCAGCCCCAAGGCACAGATACGCAGTATTTT. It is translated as CASSLQPQGTDTQYF.